One and the same sample provided the 21 T cell receptor beta chains below, sequenced in a study of vaccination and CD4 T cells after COVID-19. Their antigens are not known. Sequencing of the DNA from cultured CD4+ T cells was carried out with the Oncomine TCR Beta short-read assay. TCRdb re-called the PCR reads with MiXCR, one entry per CDR3 protein. The sample yields 20,000 or so distinct CDR3 sequences, roughly 50% seen once. Treatment defined: approximately 11-day PBMC culture with coronavirus spike peptide pools or control peptides (ViraFEST assay). Sequenced material: CD4+ T cells from blood, cultured in vitro. These receptors came from a human donor who had recovered from COVID-19.

This chain connects TRBV9 to TRBJ1-2; D is undetermined. CDR1 and CDR2 from the germline V gene are SGDLS and YYNGEE. Trimming cost V 0 bases and J 5 bases, with 8 bases left between them. The CDR3 is made up of 13 amino acids. Written as DNA, the CDR3 is TGTGCCAGCAGCGTAGATGAAAGGTATGGCTACACCTTC. This encodes CASSVDERYGYTF.

This chain joins TRBV20-1 and TRBJ2-5; the D is unclear. The CDR3 loop spans 13 amino acids. Germline loops: CDR1 DFQATT, CDR2 SNEGSKA (reference sequence). V was pared by 2 bases and J by 4 bases, with 11 bases between. Written as DNA, the CDR3 is TGCAGTGCTAGAAGGCCTACTCCAGAGACCCAGTACTTC. This translates into CSARRPTPETQYF.

The gene calls are TRBV6-1 and TRBJ2-5; 9 positions match TRBD2. CDR3 length: 15 amino acids. The germline CDR1 and CDR2 sequences are MNHNS and SASEGT. V dropped 1 base and J dropped 4; count of bases not matched to a gene: 4. CDR3 DNA: TGTGCCAGCAGTGAAGGTAGCGGGGGTGGAGAGACCCAGTACTTC. It translates to CASSEGSGGGETQYF.

A single count supports this clonotype. The chain couples TRBV5-1 to TRBJ2-5; 9 positions match TRBD1. CDR3 length equals 15 residues. V trimming: 0 bases; J trimming: 2 bases; junction bases outside the gene matches: 2. Germline-derived CDR1 and CDR2 are SGHRS and YFSETQ. CDR3 DNA sequence: TGCGCCAGCAGCTTGGGAGACAGGGGGCAAGAGACCCAGTACTTC. This translates into CASSLGDRGQETQYF.

This clonotype appeared a few times. This chain connects TRBV11-2 to TRBJ2-6; D may be TRBD1 or TRBD2 (6 bases each). Germline V lookup: CDR1 SGHAT, CDR2 FQNNGV. The ends were cut back, 5 bases at V and 0 bases at J, with 11 bases in the middle. CDR3 size: 16 residues. The chain's CDR3 is CASSDRRASGANVLTF. The DNA for the CDR3 is TGTGCCAGCAGCGACAGGAGGGCCTCTGGGGCCAACGTCCTGACTTTC.

The rearrangement joins TRBV25-1 to TRBJ1-1; D remains unclear. The CDR3 has 13 amino acids. The germline gives CDR1 MGHDK, CDR2 SYGVNS. The V end was cut by 4 bases, the J end by 11 bases, with 17 bases between. This CDR3 is CASSATSHRGAFF. The CDR3, as DNA: TGTGCCAGCAGTGCCACCTCACACCGAGGGGCTTTCTTT. The full variable domain, completed using reference TRBV25-1 and TRBJ1-1, is EADIYQTPRYLVIGTGKKITLECSQTMGHDKMYWYQQDPGMELHLIHYSYGVNSTEKGDLSSESTVSRIRTEHFPLTLESARPSHTSQYLCASSATSHRGAFFGQGTRLTVV.

J is TRBJ2-1 and V is TRBV24-1; D gene uncertain. The CDR3 is 11 residues long. Germline V gives CDR1 KGHDR, CDR2 SFDVKD. V lost 9 bases and J 7 bases, leaving 9 bases between the germline ends. The CDR3 here is CATRGPNEQFF. CDR3 DNA: TGTGCCACCCGAGGACCGAATGAGCAGTTCTTC.

The CDR3 is CASSESLAGFYNEQFF. The CDR3 nucleotides are TGCGCCAGCAGTGAGAGTCTAGCGGGATTCTACAATGAGCAGTTCTTC. This rearrangement joins TRBV10-2 to TRBJ2-1, with 9 bases lining up with TRBD2. J gave up 3 bases and V 2 bases, and 5 bases lay outside the gene matches. The CDR3 sequence is 16 residues long. CDR1 and CDR2 (germline): WSHSY, SAAADI.

In DNA form, the CDR3 reads TGCGCCAGCAGCTTGGGTGGGACAGGGGGCGAGCAGGCCCAGTACTTC. It is translated as CASSLGGTGGEQAQYF. The chain links TRBV5-1 to TRBJ2-5; 12 bases are shared with TRBD1. V shed 0 bases, J shed 9 bases, and the junction held 9 bases outside the gene matches. CDR1 SGHRS and CDR2 YFSETQ come from the germline V gene. This CDR3 contains 16 residues.

The chain carries TRBV20-1 and TRBJ2-3; 9 bases are a match to TRBD2. Trimming took 1 base from V and 1 from J; bases not matched to a gene: 3. Germline V CDR1 and CDR2: DFQATT, SNEGSKA (reference sequence). The CDR3 spans 15 residues. DNA for the CDR3: TGCAGTGCTAGAGCCCCTAGCGGGGGCACAGATACGCAGTATTTT. Translated: CSARAPSGGTDTQYF.

This chain connects TRBV7-3 to TRBJ2-5, with 7 nucleotides matching TRBD2. Germline trimming cut 2 bases from V and 2 bases from J; bases unmatched to any gene: 5. The CDR3 has 15 residues. Germline CDR1 is SGHTA and CDR2 is FQGTGA. The CDR3 nucleotides read TGTGCCAGCAGCTTAGGGGGGACTAATCAAGAGACCCAGTACTTC. Encoded protein: CASSLGGTNQETQYF. The full variable domain, completed using reference TRBV7-3 and TRBJ2-5, is GAGVSQTPSNKVTEKGKYVELRCDPISGHTALYWYRQSLGQGPEFLIYFQGTGAADDSGLPNDRFFAVRPEGSVSTLKIQRTERGDSAVYLCASSLGGTNQETQYFGPGTRLLVL.

V and J are TRBV6-5 and TRBJ1-2, with D possibly TRBD1 on 6 matching bases. V was pared by 4 bases and J by 2 bases, with 8 bases between. The CDR3 has 13 residues. The germline V gene encodes CDR1 MNHEY and CDR2 SVGAGI. CDR3 nucleotides: TGTGCCAGCAGTTTAGACAGGAACTATGGCTACACCTTC. It codes for CASSLDRNYGYTF.

The genes are TRBV5-1 and TRBJ2-5; D may correspond to TRBD1 or TRBD2 (6 bases each). In germline, CDR1 is SGHRS, CDR2 YFSETQ. The CDR3 length is 16 residues. V lost 0 bases to trimming and J lost 2 bases, with 14 bases between them. The DNA for the CDR3 is TGCGCCAGCAGCTTGGGGGGGGCCGGACTGCAAGAGACCCAGTACTTC. Its protein product is CASSLGGAGLQETQYF.

This clonotype occurred a few times. This chain joins TRBV7-6 and TRBJ2-7; tentative D call: TRBD1 (5 bases). V was cut by 5 bases and J by 5 bases, with 16 bases left in between. The CDR3 sequence is 14 residues long. Per germline, CDR1 SGHVS and CDR2 FNYEAQ. The CDR3 reads CASSTWQGLNEQYF. CDR3 coding DNA: TGTGCCAGCAGCACCTGGCAGGGTCTAAACGAGCAGTACTTC.

This chain links TRBV28 with TRBJ1-2; the D gene is possibly TRBD1 (5 bases). The CDR3 spans 14 residues. CDR1 is MDHEN, CDR2 SYDVKM, per germline. The V end lost 8 bases, the J end lost 1 base, and 14 bases lay between the germline ends. CDR3 region: CASLRQPVNYGYTF. Here the CDR3 DNA reads TGTGCCAGCCTCAGACAGCCAGTTAACTATGGCTACACCTTC.

V usage is TRBV7-8 and J usage is TRBJ2-7; unclear D gene. The CDR3 sequence is 16 residues long. From germline, CDR1 is SGHVS and CDR2 FQNEAQ. V gave up 5 bases and J gave up 5 bases, with 22 bases separating them. The DNA of the CDR3 is TGTGCCAGCAGCCGAGGCTTTTTGCCGATCACCCACGAGCAGTACTTC. The encoded protein is CASSRGFLPITHEQYF.

V gene TRBV30 combines with J gene TRBJ1-3; 7 bases are a match to TRBD1. The CDR3 has 16 residues. CDR1 GTSNPN and CDR2 SVGIG come from the germline V gene (reference sequence). J lost 0 bases, V lost 2 bases, and 7 bases had no gene match. This CDR3 reads CAWSPQGGLSGNTIYF. DNA of the CDR3: TGTGCCTGGAGTCCTCAGGGGGGCCTCTCTGGAAACACCATATATTTT.

This chain joins TRBV24-1 and TRBJ2-3; 16 nucleotides align to TRBD2. This CDR3 is 21 amino acids long. V lost 0 bases and J lost 2; bases outside the gene matches: 10. Germline V gene data show CDR1 as KGHDR and CDR2 as SFDVKD. The CDR3 DNA is TGTGCCACCAGTGATTTGCCTGGGACTAGCGGGAGGGCCAAGCACACAGATACGCAGTATTTT. This sequence encodes CATSDLPGTSGRAKHTDTQYF.

This clonotype was observed a handful of times. The rearrangement uses TRBV10-3 and TRBJ1-5; TRBD1 agrees at 9 bases. Looked up from germline, CDR1 is ENHRY and CDR2 is SYGVKD. CDR3 length: 17 amino acids. The ends lost 6 bases at V and 0 bases at J; junction bases unmatched: 9. CDR3 in DNA: TGTGCCATCAGCCCGGGACAGGGCCTCTATAGCAATCAGCCCCAGCATTTT. This encodes CAISPGQGLYSNQPQHF.

This sequence joins TRBV4-1 and TRBJ2-5; D remains unclear. V lost 5 bases, J lost 3 bases, and 10 bases lay in between. In germline, CDR1 is MGHRA, CDR2 YSYEKL. This CDR3 spans 13 amino acids. CDR3 DNA sequence: TGCGCCAGCAGCGCTTACACCGAAGAGACCCAGTACTTC. Amino acids: CASSAYTEETQYF.

V gene TRBV4-2 combines with J gene TRBJ2-3, with 11 bases lining up with TRBD2. Germline trimming cut 1 base from V and 5 bases from J; bases unmatched to any gene: 8. CDR1 and CDR2 (germline): LGHNA, YNFKEQ. CDR3 length: 17 amino acids. CDR3 sequence reads: CASSQGNSGRAGDTQYF. The CDR3 nucleotides are TGTGCCAGCAGCCAAGGGAATAGCGGGAGGGCGGGAGATACGCAGTATTTT.